This T cell receptor (beta chain) was sequenced for a study of blood T cell repertoires in COVID-19. Study in general: The study drew acute and convalescent COVID-19 samples from the United States, Italy and Spain.

The repertoire was sequenced with immunoSEQ multiplex PCR; TCRdb's copy has only in-frame clones and lacks some. Of about 130,000 clones listed, about 87% are singletons. Germline V gives CDR1 SGHRS, CDR2 YFSETQ. The CDR3 has 16 residues. Unmatched junction bases numbered 5, after V lost 0 bases and J lost 4 bases. The specimen was peripheral blood. The TCR comes from a human donor in a cohort sampled during active COVID-19. V gene TRBV5-1 combines with J gene TRBJ2-3; 10 nucleotides align to TRBD2. CDR3 region: CASSLGSSGSSDTQYF. CDR3 nucleotide sequence: TGCGCCAGCAGCTTGGGGTCTAGCGGGAGTTCAGATACGCAGTATTTT.